This entry describes one T cell receptor (beta chain). The sample comes from a study of control samples from healthy donors and cancer patients. Using immunoSEQ multiplex PCR, the repertoire was profiled, and TCRdb retains in-frame clones only, with some absent. The sample lists 90,000 to 100,000 clones; 88% were seen once. Germline lookup yields CDR1 LNHDA and CDR2 SQIVND (reference sequence). This CDR3 spans 15 amino acids. The V and J ends lost 3 bases and 4 bases, in that order; junction bases with no gene match: 8. The clonotype originates from a woman aged 70-85 years in good health. Specimen: blood. The chain combines TRBV19 with TRBJ1-2; 7 bases line up with TRBD1. The CDR3 is CASSIGTGEGYGYTF. CDR3 DNA sequence: TGTGCCAGTAGTATCGGTACAGGGGAGGGCTATGGCTACACCTTC. Variable domain in full (rest from reference TRBV19 and TRBJ1-2): DGGITQSPKYLFRKEGQNVTLSCEQNLNHDAMYWYRQDPGQGLRLIYYSQIVNDFQKGDIAEGYSVSREKKESFPLTVTSAQKNPTAFYLCASSIGTGEGYGYTFGSGTRLTVV.